These 30 T cell receptor beta chains were sequenced from one sample in a study of blood T cell repertoires in COVID-19. Clones were read by immunoSEQ multiplex PCR, and TCRdb kept only the in-frame ones, dropping some. The profile shows under 200,000 clones, 82% of them singletons. Sample: PBMCs or T cells enriched from blood (not recorded which). The receptors here all came from a woman aged 55-70 years with acute COVID-19.

The chain employs TRBV14 and TRBJ1-1; no clear D gene. Trimming pared 4 bases from V and 11 bases from J, leaving 11 bases between. The CDR3 is 11 residues long. The V gene's germline CDR1 is SGHDN and CDR2 FVKESK. The DNA of the CDR3 is TGTGCCAGCAGCCCATTCGTGGAGGCTTTCTTT. It encodes CASSPFVEAFF.

The chain couples TRBV7-2 to TRBJ1-6, with D possibly being TRBD1 (6 bases). The V gene's germline CDR1 is SGHTA and CDR2 FQGNSA. V lost 6 bases to trimming and J lost 7 bases, with 16 bases between them. The CDR3 is 15 residues long. This chain's CDR3 is CASRDSRLLNSPLHF. The CDR3 DNA follows: TGTGCCAGCAGGGACAGCCGCCTACTAAATTCACCCCTCCACTTT. Full variable domain (outside the CDR3, taken from reference TRBV7-2 and TRBJ1-6): GAGVSQSPSNKVTEKGKDVELRCDPISGHTALYWYRQSLGQGLEFLIYFQGNSAPDKSGLPSDRFSAERTGGSVSTLTIQRTQQEDSAVYLCASRDSRLLNSPLHFGNGTRLTVT.

This sequence joins TRBV24-1 and TRBJ1-2, with D unresolved. The V end was cut by 4 bases, the J end by 2 bases, with 16 bases between. CDR3 length: 16 amino acids. Germline CDR1 and CDR2: KGHDR and SFDVKD. CDR3 protein: CATSDPSLGGNYGYTF. CDR3 nucleotides: TGTGCCACCAGTGACCCATCGCTGGGAGGCAACTATGGCTACACCTTC.

The J gene is TRBJ2-2, the V gene TRBV7-9; D is perhaps TRBD1 (6 bases). The germline CDR1 and CDR2 sequences are SEHNR and FQNEAQ (reference sequence). This CDR3 contains 17 residues. V gave up 6 bases and J gave up 1 base, with 18 bases separating them. The CDR3 protein is CASSPNAGTMNTGELFF. In nucleotides, the CDR3 is TGTGCCAGCAGTCCAAACGCCGGGACAATGAACACCGGGGAGCTGTTTTTT.

The rearrangement uses TRBV7-9 and TRBJ1-3; 7 nucleotides match TRBD1. The CDR3 extends over 15 amino acids. In germline, CDR1 is SEHNR, CDR2 FQNEAQ (reference sequence). V was clipped by 4 bases and J by 3 bases; unmatched bases: 6. CDR3 in amino acids: CASSSGQAIGNTIYF. The CDR3 DNA follows: TGTGCCAGCAGCTCCGGACAGGCGATTGGAAACACCATATATTTT.

The count of this clone is one. This chain connects TRBV18 to TRBJ1-1, with TRBD1 matching 7 bases. Germline V gene sequence: CDR1 KGHSH, CDR2 LQKENI. This CDR3 spans 16 amino acids. V lost 3 bases to trimming and J lost 3 bases; unmatched junction nucleotides: 10. The DNA of the CDR3 is TGTGCCAGCTCACCGCGACAGGGTAGGATGGACACTGAAGCTTTCTTT. Translation gives CASSPRQGRMDTEAFF.

The chain recombines TRBV6-2 or TRBV6-3 with TRBJ1-2; D is undetermined. The germline V and J ends were trimmed by 5 bases and 5 bases, with 12 bases remaining between them. There are 13 residues in the CDR3. The V gene's germline CDR1 is MNHEY and CDR2 SVGEGT. CDR3 loop: CASSTDQIYGYTF. Here the CDR3 DNA reads TGTGCCAGCAGTACCGATCAGATATATGGCTACACCTTC.

This chain uses TRBV12-3 or TRBV12-4 with TRBJ1-2; no clear D gene. The CDR3 totals 13 residues. The V gene lost 5 bases and the J gene lost 3 bases, with 10 bases spanning the gap. The CDR3 loop is CASSPSADYGYTF. DNA for the CDR3: TGTGCCAGCAGTCCCTCGGCGGACTATGGCTACACCTTC.

On this clone itself: The same CDR3 arises from other DNA sequences in this sample as well. The chain employs TRBV5-4 and TRBJ2-7; the D gene is possibly TRBD2 (5 bases). V was cut by 4 bases and J by 0 bases, with 11 bases left in between. This CDR3 comprises 14 residues. The germline CDR1 and CDR2 sequences are SGHNT and YYREEE (reference sequence). The CDR3 sequence is CASSRDSNSYEQYF. The DNA for the CDR3 is TGTGCCAGCAGCCGGGATTCCAACTCCTACGAGCAGTACTTC.

This chain uses TRBV4-1 with TRBJ1-2, with D unclear. The CDR3 spans 14 residues. Trimming took 0 bases from V and 8 from J, leaving 13 bases between them. Germline V gene lookup returns CDR1 MGHRA and CDR2 YSYEKL. CDR3 sequence reads: CASSQDLERVGYTF. CDR3 DNA: TGCGCCAGCAGCCAAGATCTTGAGAGGGTCGGCTACACCTTC.

V and J are TRBV6-5 and TRBJ1-1; 7 bases agree with TRBD1. Germline CDR1 is MNHEY and CDR2 is SVGAGI. V lost 9 bases to trimming and J lost 11 bases; unmatched junction nucleotides: 9. The CDR3 contains 11 residues. In nucleotides, the CDR3 is TGTGCCAGTCAACTGGACAGGAATGCTTTCTTT. It codes for CASQLDRNAFF.

The chain carries TRBV5-1 and TRBJ2-2, with D maybe TRBD2 (6 bases). The CDR3 length is 19 residues. V lost 1 base, J lost 5 bases, and 24 bases lay in between. CDR1 is SGHRS, CDR2 YFSETQ, per germline. CDR3 DNA sequence: TGCGCCAGCAGCTTGCTCTGGGACTTGGGCCGACCGGGTACCGGGGAGCTGTTTTTT. Translated, it gives CASSLLWDLGRPGTGELFF. Variable domain in full (rest from reference TRBV5-1 and TRBJ2-2): KAGVTQTPRYLIKTRGQQVTLSCSPISGHRSVSWYQQTPGQGLQFLFEYFSETQRNKGNFPGRFSGRQFSNSRSEMNVSTLELGDSALYLCASSLLWDLGRPGTGELFFGEGSRLTVL.

J is TRBJ1-2 and V is TRBV7-9, with 7 bases aligning to TRBD1. Unmatched junction bases numbered 7, after V lost 4 bases and J lost 8 bases. Germline CDR1 is SEHNR and CDR2 is FQNEAQ (reference sequence). The CDR3 covers 13 residues. The CDR3 protein is CASSWDSTAGYTF. The CDR3 DNA sequence: TGTGCCAGCAGCTGGGACAGTACTGCCGGCTACACCTTC.

As concerns this clone: The junction shows a germline mismatch at one end, possibly a read error. The J gene is TRBJ1-6, the V gene TRBV7-2; D uncertain. The germline V gene encodes CDR1 SGHTA and CDR2 FQGNSA. The length of the CDR3 is 18 residues. This chain's CDR3 is CASSQMGWSGSSNSPLHF. Here the CDR3 DNA reads TGTGCCAGCAGCCAGATGGGCTGGTCCGGCTCCTCTAATTCACCCCTCCACTTT.

The sample holds a few counts of this clone. The chain couples TRBV13 to TRBJ1-6, with D tentatively TRBD1 (6 bases). The CDR3 length is 16 residues. In germline, CDR1 is PRHDT, CDR2 FYEKMQ (reference sequence). Deletions cut 0 bases from V and 10 bases from J, with 16 bases between. The DNA for the CDR3 is TGTGCCAGCAGCTTAGGAATTGGGCAGGGGAGCTCACCCCTCCACTTT. As protein: CASSLGIGQGSSPLHF.

The rearrangement links TRBV7-2 to TRBJ2-2; 10 bases fit TRBD1. The CDR3 covers 17 residues. Germline V gene data show CDR1 as SGHTA and CDR2 as FQGNSA. J was trimmed by 3 bases and V by 5 bases; bases with no gene match: 9. The CDR3 sequence: CASSIDRDRGYTGELFF. The CDR3 DNA reads as TGTGCCAGCAGCATTGACCGGGACAGGGGCTACACCGGGGAGCTGTTTTTT.

This chain links TRBV7-2 with TRBJ1-3, with a weak D call TRBD1 (6 bases). CDR3 length equals 17 residues. Trimming removed 4 bases at V and 2 bases at J, with 18 bases between. Per germline, CDR1 SGHTA and CDR2 FQGNSA. The CDR3 here is CASSSRIGGGPGNTIYF. DNA for the CDR3: TGTGCCAGCAGCTCCCGAATTGGGGGGGGGCCTGGAAACACCATATATTTT. The whole variable domain, filled in from reference TRBV7-2 and TRBJ1-3, reads GAGVSQSPSNKVTEKGKDVELRCDPISGHTALYWYRQSLGQGLEFLIYFQGNSAPDKSGLPSDRFSAERTGGSVSTLTIQRTQQEDSAVYLCASSSRIGGGPGNTIYFGEGSWLTVV.

V gene TRBV13 combines with J gene TRBJ2-7, with 15 bases that match TRBD2. The CDR3 contains 14 residues. V trimming: 6 bases; J trimming: 9 bases; junction bases outside the gene matches: 6. CDR1 is PRHDT and CDR2 is FYEKMQ in the germline V gene (reference sequence). CDR3: CASSQGLAGGGQYF. DNA of the CDR3: TGTGCCAGCAGTCAGGGACTAGCGGGAGGAGGGCAGTACTTC.

In DNA form, the CDR3 reads TGTGCCAGCAGCCCGCAGGACAGGGGCGACTATGGCTACACCTTC. Amino acid sequence: CASSPQDRGDYGYTF. The gene calls are TRBV4-2 and TRBJ1-2; 9 bases match TRBD1. This CDR3 has 15 residues. The trim removed 4 bases at V and 3 bases at J, leaving 6 bases unmatched. Germline V gene lookup returns CDR1 LGHNA and CDR2 YNFKEQ.

The gene calls are TRBV14 and TRBJ2-1, with unresolved D. The germline V gene has CDR1 SGHDN and CDR2 FVKESK. The V end lost 0 bases, the J end lost 7 bases, and 7 bases lay between the germline ends. There are 13 residues in the CDR3. CDR3 residues: CASSQEVLNEQFF. Written as DNA, the CDR3 is TGTGCCAGCAGCCAAGAGGTACTGAATGAGCAGTTCTTC.

This CDR3 is CASSLSTSGSEQFF. The CDR3 DNA is TGTGCCAGCAGCCTCTCGACTAGCGGGAGTGAGCAGTTCTTC. This sequence joins TRBV3-1 (or the pseudogene TRBV3-2) and TRBJ2-1; 12 bases fit TRBD2. This CDR3 contains 14 residues. CDR1 and CDR2 from the germline V gene are LGHDT and YNNKEL (reference sequence). Trimming cost V 4 bases and J 9 bases; bases outside gene matches: 4.

The V gene is TRBV10-3, the J gene TRBJ1-1; D gene unclear. From germline, CDR1 is ENHRY and CDR2 SYGVKD. V lost 5 bases and J lost 1, with 8 bases in between. This CDR3 is 13 amino acids long. CDR3 sequence (DNA): TGTGCCATCAGTAAAACCGGGAACACTGAAGCTTTCTTT. Residues: CAISKTGNTEAFF.

Only a few counts were recorded for this clone. The V gene is TRBV10-1, the J gene TRBJ1-5, with a weak D call TRBD1 (5 bases). In germline, CDR1 is WNHNN, CDR2 SYGVQD (reference sequence). V lost 4 bases and J lost 7, with 14 bases in between. CDR3 length: 14 amino acids. CDR3 protein: CASSVGGIDQPQHF. The CDR3 region has the DNA TGCGCCAGCAGTGTTGGGGGGATCGACCAGCCCCAGCATTTT.

V gene TRBV6-2 or TRBV6-3 combines with J gene TRBJ2-7; 9 nucleotides line up with TRBD2. The germline V gene encodes CDR1 MNHEY and CDR2 SVGEGT. Germline trimming cut 8 bases from V and 4 bases from J; bases unmatched to any gene: 9. This CDR3 comprises 14 residues. CDR3 DNA: TGTGCCAGCCGCCCCGCCAGCGGGGGGTACGAGCAGTACGTC. Its translation: CASRPASGGYEQYV.

In DNA, the CDR3 is TGTGCCAGCAGCTCTCAGGGGGCGGAGACCCAGTACTTC. This gives the protein CASSSQGAETQYF. The chain is built from TRBV7-2 and TRBJ2-5; 8 bases fit TRBD1. V lost 4 bases, J lost 5 bases, and 3 bases stayed unmatched. The germline V gene has CDR1 SGHTA and CDR2 FQGNSA. The CDR3 length is 13 residues. Looking up the rest from reference TRBV7-2 and TRBJ2-5 gives the full variable domain: GAGVSQSPSNKVTEKGKDVELRCDPISGHTALYWYRQSLGQGLEFLIYFQGNSAPDKSGLPSDRFSAERTGGSVSTLTIQRTQQEDSAVYLCASSSQGAETQYFGPGTRLLVL.

Concerning this clone: Other DNA sequences in the same sample also yield this CDR3. CDR3 DNA sequence: TGTGCCAGCAGTTTAGGCGGGCACACTGAAGCTTTCTTT. It yields the protein CASSLGGHTEAFF. J is TRBJ1-1 and V is TRBV12-3 or TRBV12-4; D not resolved. Trimming took 1 base from V and 3 from J, leaving 6 bases between them. The CDR3 contains 13 residues.

V usage is TRBV20-1 and J usage is TRBJ2-3; unclear D gene. The V end lost 5 bases, the J end lost 4 bases, and 7 bases lay between the germline ends. Per the germline V gene, CDR1 is DFQATT and CDR2 is SNEGSKA (reference sequence). This CDR3 is built from 11 residues. This chain's CDR3 is CSAPFPDTQYF. The CDR3 region has the DNA TGCAGTGCTCCCTTCCCAGATACGCAGTATTTT.

This clone has a handful of counts. This sequence joins TRBV18 and TRBJ1-2, with a weak D call TRBD1 (6 bases). This CDR3 has 16 residues. Trimming pared 3 bases from V and 4 bases from J, leaving 18 bases between. Germline V gene data show CDR1 as KGHSH and CDR2 as LQKENI. CDR3 DNA: TGTGCCAGCTCACCCCCGACAGGAGGCTATAGCTATGGCTACACCTTC. Its protein is CASSPPTGGYSYGYTF.

The chain employs TRBV18 and TRBJ2-7, with 9 bases that match TRBD1. The CDR3 totals 14 residues. The J segment lost 6 bases and the V segment lost 3 bases, leaving 6 bases of the junction unmatched. CDR1 and CDR2 from the germline V gene are KGHSH and LQKENI. The CDR3 sequence is CASSPFTGGSEQYF. The CDR3 DNA sequence: TGTGCCAGCTCACCCTTCACAGGGGGCTCCGAGCAGTACTTC.

The chain is built from TRBV7-9 and TRBJ2-5, with 7 bases matching TRBD1. The CDR3 extends over 16 amino acids. Germline assignment: CDR1 SEHNR and CDR2 FQNEAQ (reference sequence). The V and J ends lost 5 bases and 0 bases, in that order; junction bases with no gene match: 9. CDR3 nucleotides: TGTGCCAGCAGCCCCTGGACAGGACGGAACCAAGAGACCCAGTACTTC. This sequence encodes CASSPWTGRNQETQYF.